The 23 T cell receptor beta chains below come from one sample, sequenced in a study of Ad26.COV2.S vaccination and SARS-CoV-2 variants (dated by TCRdb to the early 2020s). The label giving this sample's treatment or condition can be read as: around 19 received Ad26.COV2.S at low or high dose, single or two shots; about 5 received placebo; per-sample allocation not given. For vaccine and placebo recipients, repertoires were sequenced using samples collected on day 63 after the first injection. The method was the immunoSEQ multiplex PCR assay. TCRdb obtained this table from immuneACCESS and retained in-frame rearrangements with V and J assigned. These tables miss some clones; where compared with another copy, unresolved V genes account for less than half of the shortfall, and the remainder is unexplained. The sample has around 320,000 clones on record, more than 75% of them singletons. About 3% of the sample lies in the top ten.

The source material was peripheral blood, sampled in a trial of Ad26.COV2.S vaccine versus placebo. Receptor source: a person aged 18-60 years who received the Ad26.COV2.S COVID-19 vaccine or a placebo.

The chain couples TRBV4-1 to TRBJ1-2; 7 nucleotides align to TRBD1. Germline V gives CDR1 MGHRA, CDR2 YSYEKL. CDR3 length: 15 residues. The ends lost 4 bases at V and 4 bases at J; junction bases unmatched: 9. The CDR3 bases are TGCGCCAGCAGCCTGAAGGGGACAGACCCCTATGGCTACACCTTC. Protein: CASSLKGTDPYGYTF.

A note on this clone: Other DNA sequences within the sample encode an identical CDR3. The chain has TRBV9 and TRBJ2-3; TRBD2 agrees at 7 bases. Trimming at V came to 2 bases and at J to 1 base, leaving 4 bases not matched to a gene. This CDR3 contains 15 residues. Germline CDR1 SGDLS, CDR2 YYNGEE. The CDR3 nucleotides are TGTGCCAGCAGCGTTGGCGGGGGAGGCACAGATACGCAGTATTTT. Its protein product is CASSVGGGGTDTQYF. Combining the CDR3 with reference TRBV9 and TRBJ2-3 gives the whole variable domain DSGVTQTPKHLITATGQRVTLRCSPRSGDLSVYWYQQSLDQGLQFLIQYYNGEERAKGNILERFSAQQFPDLHSELNLSSLELGDSALYFCASSVGGGGTDTQYFGPGTRLTVL.

With regard to this clone: The germline gene is not matched at one end of the junction; a read error may be the cause. The V call is TRBV6-1, the J call TRBJ2-4; D possibly corresponds to TRBD1 (5 bases). The CDR3 spans 12 residues. From germline, CDR1 is MNHNS and CDR2 SASEGT. DNA for the CDR3: TGTGCCAGCAGTGAATACCAGACAGAAGATTGCTTC. It codes for CASSEYQTEDCF.

This chain links TRBV6-1 with TRBJ1-4; no definite D call. CDR3 size: 14 residues. V was clipped by 1 base and J by 0 bases, with 3 bases between them. CDR1 is MNHNS, CDR2 SASEGT, per germline. CDR3 sequence: CASSEVATNEKLFF. CDR3 coding DNA: TGTGCCAGCAGTGAAGTTGCAACTAATGAAAAACTGTTTTTT.

The V call is TRBV18, the J call TRBJ2-3; weak D call: TRBD1 (5 bases). Trimming shortened V by 5 bases and J by 3 bases, and 12 bases separated the two germline ends. Germline CDR1 is KGHSH and CDR2 is LQKENI. This CDR3 is built from 14 residues. CDR3 region: CASSETGRTDTQYF. The CDR3 nucleotides read TGTGCCAGCTCAGAAACAGGTCGGACAGATACGCAGTATTTT. The full variable domain, in which reference TRBV18 and TRBJ2-3 provide the parts outside the CDR3, is NAGVMQNPRHLVRRRGQEARLRCSPMKGHSHVYWYRQLPEEGLKFMVYLQKENIIDESGMPKERFSAEFPKEGPSILRIQQVVRGDSAAYFCASSETGRTDTQYFGPGTRLTVL.

This clone has a single count. V and J are TRBV6-5 and TRBJ2-5, with 9 nucleotides matching TRBD1. The CDR3 length is 14 residues. CDR1 and CDR2 (germline): MNHEY, SVGAGI. The junction had 5 bases not matched to a gene; V was cut back by 7 bases and J by 2 bases. CDR3 protein: CASTSGTGQETQYF. The DNA of the CDR3 is TGTGCCAGCACCTCCGGGACAGGGCAAGAGACCCAGTACTTC.

The DNA for the CDR3 is TGTGCCAGCAGTTCCCGACAGTCCCGGGAGCTGTTTTTT. Protein product: CASSSRQSRELFF. This rearrangement joins TRBV27 to TRBJ2-2; D might be TRBD1 (5 bases). The CDR3 runs 13 residues. Germline lookup yields CDR1 MNHEY and CDR2 SMNVEV (reference sequence). V was shortened by 4 bases and J by 9 bases, with 12 bases between the two germline ends.

Here the CDR3 reads CASSQIGILYNEQFF. The DNA for the CDR3 is TGTGCCAGTAGCCAAATAGGGATACTATACAATGAGCAGTTCTTC. The gene calls are TRBV19 and TRBJ2-1; D is undetermined. This CDR3 has 15 amino acids. V lost 6 bases and J lost 4, with 16 bases in between. Germline V gene lookup returns CDR1 LNHDA and CDR2 SQIVND (reference sequence).

V usage is TRBV6-2 or TRBV6-3 and J usage is TRBJ2-7; TRBD1 is a possible D gene (5 bases). The germline CDR1 and CDR2 sequences are MNHEY and SVGEGT. V was pared by 6 bases and J by 6 bases, with 18 bases between. The CDR3 length is 14 residues. The CDR3: CASSLGQIVGEQYF. The CDR3 nucleotides read TGTGCCAGCAGCCTTGGACAAATCGTAGGCGAGCAGTACTTC.

The J gene is TRBJ2-7, the V gene TRBV11-3, with TRBD1 matching 8 bases. V trimming: 4 bases; J trimming: 7 bases; junction bases outside the gene matches: 6. CDR1 is SGHNT, CDR2 YENEEA, per germline. There are 13 residues in the CDR3. Here the CDR3 reads CASSSGQEMEQYF. As DNA, the CDR3 is TGTGCCAGCAGCTCGGGACAGGAGATGGAGCAGTACTTC.

The chain combines TRBV7-9 with TRBJ2-3; no clear D. CDR3 length equals 16 residues. V shed 7 bases and J shed 2 bases, with 19 bases lying between them. The V gene's germline CDR1 is SEHNR and CDR2 FQNEAQ (reference sequence). CDR3 sequence (DNA): TGTGCCAGCACCGCCTCGTTAGGGTTACTCACAGATACGCAGTATTTT. Translating it yields CASTASLGLLTDTQYF.

This chain uses TRBV19 with TRBJ2-3, with TRBD1 matching 10 bases. This CDR3 is 17 amino acids long. Germline-derived CDR1 and CDR2 are LNHDA and SQIVND (reference sequence). The ends lost 5 bases at V and 5 bases at J; junction bases unmatched: 13. CDR3 protein: CASSRPATGGDGDTQYF. In nucleotides, the CDR3 is TGTGCCAGTAGTCGGCCCGCGACAGGGGGCGATGGAGATACGCAGTATTTT.

For this clone: Other DNA sequences in this sample translate to the same CDR3. The chain couples TRBV9 to TRBJ2-6; D possibly corresponds to TRBD1 (5 bases). CDR3 size: 15 residues. V was clipped by 0 bases and J by 2 bases, with 6 bases between them. Germline V gives CDR1 SGDLS, CDR2 YYNGEE. The CDR3 nucleotides read TGTGCCAGCAGCGTAGGGGGCACTGGGGCCAACGTCCTGACTTTC. Translation gives CASSVGGTGANVLTF.

With respect to this clone: One end of the junction fails to match germline, which may point to a read error. The chain uses TRBV7-8 and TRBJ1-5; D gene unclear. The CDR3 spans 13 residues. Germline CDR1 is SGHVS and CDR2 is FQNEAQ. CDR3 DNA sequence: TGTGCCAGCAGGTTAGAGGGAAATCAGCCCCAGCATTTT. This sequence encodes CASRLEGNQPQHF.

This chain connects TRBV5-1 to TRBJ1-5; tentatively, D is TRBD1 (5 bases). Germline CDR1 reads SGHRS; CDR2 reads YFSETQ. The length of the CDR3 is 15 residues. The ends were cut back, 1 base at V and 0 bases at J, with 8 bases in the middle. CDR3: CASSLSGTSNQPQHF. In DNA, the CDR3 is TGCGCCAGCAGCTTGTCCGGGACTAGCAATCAGCCCCAGCATTTT.

About this clone itself: Other nucleotide sequences in the sample specify the same CDR3. The rearrangement links TRBV5-1 to TRBJ1-1, with D unclear. Germline assignment: CDR1 SGHRS and CDR2 YFSETQ. This CDR3 has 14 residues. V lost 1 base and J lost 2, with 9 bases in between. The CDR3 loop is CASSLQDVNTEAFF. CDR3 bases: TGCGCCAGCAGCTTGCAGGACGTAAACACTGAAGCTTTCTTT.

In DNA, the CDR3 is TGTGCCAGCAGCTTGAGCGGGGGCCGGGGATACGAGCAGTACTTC. Amino acid sequence: CASSLSGGRGYEQYF. This chain links TRBV7-2 with TRBJ2-7, with TRBD2 matching 8 bases. The junction had 8 bases not matched to a gene; V was cut back by 3 bases and J by 4 bases. CDR3 size: 15 residues. Germline V gene data show CDR1 as SGHTA and CDR2 as FQGNSA.

The rearrangement links TRBV12-3 or TRBV12-4 to TRBJ1-4; D possibly corresponds to TRBD1 (6 bases). Trimming cost V 7 bases and J 8 bases, with 14 bases left between them. The CDR3 has 13 residues. The CDR3 DNA reads TGTGCCAGCACCCAGGGGTGGGGAGAAAAACTGTTTTTT. Translation: CASTQGWGEKLFF.

The chain recombines TRBV7-9 with TRBJ1-4; TRBD1 might be the D (5 bases). Trimming stripped 5 bases from V and 5 bases from J, with 15 bases between. CDR1 SEHNR and CDR2 FQNEAQ come from the germline V gene (reference sequence). This CDR3 has 15 amino acids. CDR3 residues: CASSPSVGGNEKLFF. The CDR3 nucleotides are TGTGCCAGCAGCCCCTCGGTCGGGGGGAATGAAAAACTGTTTTTT.

The gene calls are TRBV30 and TRBJ1-4; D ambiguous. Germline CDR1 reads GTSNPN; CDR2 reads SVGIG (reference sequence). The CDR3 has 11 amino acids. V dropped 0 bases and J dropped 8 bases, with 4 bases sitting between them. The CDR3 sequence: CAWSVLEKLFF. The CDR3 nucleotides are TGTGCCTGGAGTGTACTCGAAAAACTGTTTTTT.

V and J are TRBV2 and TRBJ1-5; D is uncertain. This CDR3 spans 14 amino acids. The V end lost 2 bases, the J end lost 0 bases, and 5 bases lay between the germline ends. Germline loops: CDR1 SNHLY, CDR2 FYNNEI. The CDR3 reads CASSETYSNQPQHF. The CDR3 coding sequence is TGTGCCAGCAGTGAAACCTATAGCAATCAGCCCCAGCATTTT.

The V gene is TRBV5-6, the J gene TRBJ2-5; the match to TRBD2 covers 11 bases. Trimming at V came to 0 bases and at J to 5 bases, leaving 6 bases not matched to a gene. CDR3 length: 16 amino acids. CDR1 is SGHDT and CDR2 is YYEEEE in the germline V gene. In nucleotides, the CDR3 is TGTGCCAGCAGCTTGGGCCTAGCGGGGGGACCCGAGACCCAGTACTTC. Amino acids: CASSLGLAGGPETQYF.

V usage is TRBV9 and J usage is TRBJ2-3, with TRBD2 matching over 7 bases. Germline V gene lookup returns CDR1 SGDLS and CDR2 YYNGEE. Trimming removed 4 bases from V and 0 bases from J; junction bases left unmatched: 2. The CDR3 runs 14 residues. CDR3 sequence: CASSSSGSTDTQYF. CDR3 sequence (DNA): TGTGCCAGCAGCTCTAGCGGAAGCACAGATACGCAGTATTTT.